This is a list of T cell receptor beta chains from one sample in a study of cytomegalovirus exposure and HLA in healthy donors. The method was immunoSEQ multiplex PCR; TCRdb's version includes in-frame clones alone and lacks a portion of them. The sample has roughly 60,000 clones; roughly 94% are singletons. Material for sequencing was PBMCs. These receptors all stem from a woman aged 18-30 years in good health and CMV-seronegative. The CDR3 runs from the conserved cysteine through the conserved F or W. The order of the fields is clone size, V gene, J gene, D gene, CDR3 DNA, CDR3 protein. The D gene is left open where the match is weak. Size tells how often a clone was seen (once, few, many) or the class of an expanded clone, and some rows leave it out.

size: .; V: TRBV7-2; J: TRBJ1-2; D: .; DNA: TGTGCCAGCAGCCCAGAGCGGGGGACTCTTGGCGGCTACACCTTC; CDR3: CASSPERGTLGGYTF
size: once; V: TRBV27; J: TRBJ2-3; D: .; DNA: TGTGCCAGCAGTTGGTCACGAGGGGATACGCAGTATTTT; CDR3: CASSWSRGDTQYF
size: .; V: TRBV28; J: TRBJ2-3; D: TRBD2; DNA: TGTGCCAGCATCTTAGCGGGTGGCACAGATACGCAGTATTTT; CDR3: CASILAGGTDTQYF
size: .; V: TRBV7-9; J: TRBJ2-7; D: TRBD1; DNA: TGTGCCAGCAGCTTAGCCCAGGGGGCTTATTACGAGCAGTACTTC; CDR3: CASSLAQGAYYEQYF
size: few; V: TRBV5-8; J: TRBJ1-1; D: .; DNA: TGTGCCAGCAGCTTGGTGTCCCCGAGCACTGAAGCTTTCTTT; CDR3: CASSLVSPSTEAFF
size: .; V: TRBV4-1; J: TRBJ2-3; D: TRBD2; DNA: TGCGCCAGCAGCCAAGCACCAGCGGGGCCCACAGATACGCAGTATTTT; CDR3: CASSQAPAGPTDTQYF
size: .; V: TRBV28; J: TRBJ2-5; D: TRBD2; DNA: TGTGCCAGCAGTTCGGGGGGGGCGGATGAGACCCAGTACTTC; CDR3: CASSSGGADETQYF
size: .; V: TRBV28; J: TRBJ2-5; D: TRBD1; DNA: TGTGCCAGCACCTCGGGACAGCAAGAGACCCAGTACTTC; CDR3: CASTSGQQETQYF
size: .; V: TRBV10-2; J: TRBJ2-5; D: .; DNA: TGCGCCAGCAGGTATCAAGAGACCCAGTACTTC; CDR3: CASRYQETQYF
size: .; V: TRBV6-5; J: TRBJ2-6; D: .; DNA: TGTGCCAGCAGTGCGCGGGACGGGCAGGGCGTCCTGACTTTC; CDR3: CASSARDGQGVLTF
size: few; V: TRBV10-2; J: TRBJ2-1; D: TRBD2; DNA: TGCGCCAGCACCCATGACGGACTAGCTTCGGTTTCCAATGAGCAGTTCTTC; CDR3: CASTHDGLASVSNEQFF
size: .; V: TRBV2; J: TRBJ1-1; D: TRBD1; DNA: TGTGCCAGCAGTGGGACAGGGGGCTGGGCTTTCTTT; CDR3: CASSGTGGWAFF
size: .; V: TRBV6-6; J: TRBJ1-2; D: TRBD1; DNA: TGTGCCAGCAGTTACGGGACAGGCGCGTCTAGGGGCTACACCTTC; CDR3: CASSYGTGASRGYTF
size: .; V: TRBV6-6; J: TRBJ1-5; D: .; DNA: TGTGCCAGCAGTTACGCGGGTACTCAGCCCCAGCATTTT; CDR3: CASSYAGTQPQHF
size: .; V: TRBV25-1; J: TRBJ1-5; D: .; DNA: TGTGCCAGCAGTGGACAGAATAGCAATCAGCCCCAGCATTTT; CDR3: CASSGQNSNQPQHF
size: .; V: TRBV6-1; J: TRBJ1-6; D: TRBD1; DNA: TGTGCCAGCAGTGAATTAGACAGGGGTAATTCACCCCTCCACTTT; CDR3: CASSELDRGNSPLHF
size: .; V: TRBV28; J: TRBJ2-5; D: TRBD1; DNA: TGTGCCAGCAGTCCAGACAGGGGAGAGACCCAGTACTTC; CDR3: CASSPDRGETQYF
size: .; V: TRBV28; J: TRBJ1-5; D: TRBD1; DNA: TGTGCCAGCCAGCAACCCGGGACAGGGGTCCATCAGCCCCAGCATTTT; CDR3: CASQQPGTGVHQPQHF
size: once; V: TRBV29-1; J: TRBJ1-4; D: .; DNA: TGCAGCGCTAAAAAGAAGGGGAACGCTAATGAAAAACTGTTTTTT; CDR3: CSAKKKGNANEKLFF
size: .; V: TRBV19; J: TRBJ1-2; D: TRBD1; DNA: TGTGCCAGTACCCCGCGGGACAGGGGATACGGCTACACCTTC; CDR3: CASTPRDRGYGYTF
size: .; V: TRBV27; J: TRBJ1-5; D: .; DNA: TGTGCCAGCAGTTTAGCAGGATCAGGACAGCCCCAGCATTTT; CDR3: CASSLAGSGQPQHF
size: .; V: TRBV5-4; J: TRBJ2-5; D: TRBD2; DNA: TGTGCCAGCAGCTCCGCGGGGAGCGGGAACCAAGAGACCCAGTACTTC; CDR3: CASSSAGSGNQETQYF
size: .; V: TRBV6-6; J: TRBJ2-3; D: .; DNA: TGTGCCAGCAGCCCTCCTGGGACATCGGGATCGGATACGCAGTATTTT; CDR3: CASSPPGTSGSDTQYF
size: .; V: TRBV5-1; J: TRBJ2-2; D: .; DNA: TGCGCCAGCAGCTTGCAGGGTAACACCGGGGAGCTGTTTTTT; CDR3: CASSLQGNTGELFF
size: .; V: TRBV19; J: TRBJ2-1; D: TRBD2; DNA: TGTGCCAGTAGTCAGAAGGGACTAGCGGGACCACGGGAGCAGTTCTTC; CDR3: CASSQKGLAGPREQFF
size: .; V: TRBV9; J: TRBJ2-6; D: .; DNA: TGTGCCAGCAGCCCCGATTGGGACACCGGAATCCCTGGGGCCAACGTCCTGACTTTC; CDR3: CASSPDWDTGIPGANVLTF
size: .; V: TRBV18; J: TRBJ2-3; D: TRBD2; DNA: TGTGCCAGCTCACCAATGGTAGCGGGAGTTTCCACAGATACGCAGTATTTT; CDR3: CASSPMVAGVSTDTQYF
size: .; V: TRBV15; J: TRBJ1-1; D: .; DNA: TGTGCCACCAGCAGAGATCGGGGTAACACTGAAGCTTTCTTT; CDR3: CATSRDRGNTEAFF
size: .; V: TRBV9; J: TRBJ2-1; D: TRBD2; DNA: TGTGCCAGCCCCACTGCTCGACTAGCCCTCAATGAGCAGTTCTTC; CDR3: CASPTARLALNEQFF
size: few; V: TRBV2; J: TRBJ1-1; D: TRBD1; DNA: TGTGCCAGCAGGGGGACAGGTAACACTGAAGCTTTCTTT; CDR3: CASRGTGNTEAFF
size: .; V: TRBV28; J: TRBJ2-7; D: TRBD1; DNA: TGTGCCAGCAGTTCGGGGACAGAGAGCTCCTACGAGCAGTACTTC; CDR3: CASSSGTESSYEQYF
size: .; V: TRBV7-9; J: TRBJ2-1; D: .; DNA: TGTGCCAGCAGCTTACTTCAGGATAACAATGAGCAGTTCTTC; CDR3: CASSLLQDNNEQFF
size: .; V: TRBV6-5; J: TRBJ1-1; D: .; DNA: TGTGCCAGCAGTTACTCGATTGTGTTGGCGGCGGAAGCTTTCTTT; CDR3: CASSYSIVLAAEAFF
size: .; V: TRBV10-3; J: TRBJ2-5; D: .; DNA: TGTGCCATTGGACAGGCGGAGGGTGGAGAGACCCAGTACTTC; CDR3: CAIGQAEGGETQYF
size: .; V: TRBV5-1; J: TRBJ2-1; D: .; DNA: TGCGCCAGCAGCTCGCAGGGGAATGAGCAGTTCTTC; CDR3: CASSSQGNEQFF
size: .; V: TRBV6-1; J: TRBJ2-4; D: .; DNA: TGTGCCAGCAGTGAACTAGCGATGGCCAAAAACATTCAGTACTTC; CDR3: CASSELAMAKNIQYF
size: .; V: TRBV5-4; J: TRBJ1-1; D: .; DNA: TGTGCCACCGGGTACAGGGCTAACGGAGCTTTCTTT; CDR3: CATGYRANGAFF
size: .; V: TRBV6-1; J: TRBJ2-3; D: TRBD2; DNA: TGTGCCAGCAGTGAGGTTAGCGGGGGGGCAGATACGCAGTATTTT; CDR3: CASSEVSGGADTQYF
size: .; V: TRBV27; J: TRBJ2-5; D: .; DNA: TGTGCCAGCAGTTTATCCCGACTACCCCGGGAGACCCAGTACTTC; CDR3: CASSLSRLPRETQYF
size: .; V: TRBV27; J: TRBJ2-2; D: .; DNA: TGTGCCAGCAGCCAGAACACCGGGGAGCTGTTTTTT; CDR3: CASSQNTGELFF
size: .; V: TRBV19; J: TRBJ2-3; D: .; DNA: TGTGCCAGTAGTATTGGGGGGTCCACAGATACGCAGTATTTT; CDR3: CASSIGGSTDTQYF
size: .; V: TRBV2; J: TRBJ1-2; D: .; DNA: TGTGCCAGCAGTGAAACCATGGACAGTTATGGCTACACCTTC; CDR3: CASSETMDSYGYTF
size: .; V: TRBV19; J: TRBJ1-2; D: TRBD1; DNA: TGTGCCAGTAGTCCGCGACAGGGGGCCTATGGCTACACCTTC; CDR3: CASSPRQGAYGYTF
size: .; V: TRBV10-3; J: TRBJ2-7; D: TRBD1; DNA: TGTGCCATCAGTGAGTCGAAAGGGACAGGAGTTTACGAGCAGTACTTC; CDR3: CAISESKGTGVYEQYF
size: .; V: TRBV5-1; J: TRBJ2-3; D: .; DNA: TGCGCCAGCAGCTTGGTGGATCGGGGCACAGATACGCAGTATTTT; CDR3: CASSLVDRGTDTQYF
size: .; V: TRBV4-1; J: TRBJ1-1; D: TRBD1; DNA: TGCGCCAGCCGGGACAGATCGTTTGTGACTGAAGCTTTCTTT; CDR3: CASRDRSFVTEAFF
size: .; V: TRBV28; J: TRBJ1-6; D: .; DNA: TGTGCCAGCAGTTTGTTCGAGCTTACGGCACCCCTCCACTTT; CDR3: CASSLFELTAPLHF
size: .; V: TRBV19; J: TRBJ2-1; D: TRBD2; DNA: TGTGCCAGTAGACTAGCGGGAGGGGATGAGCAGTTCTTC; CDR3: CASRLAGGDEQFF
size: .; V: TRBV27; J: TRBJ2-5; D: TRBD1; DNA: TGTGCCAGCAGTGAACTGACAGGGGGCAAAGAGACCCAGTACTTC; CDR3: CASSELTGGKETQYF
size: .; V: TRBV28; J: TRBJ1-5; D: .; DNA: TGTGCCAGCAGTTTAGTCCGGGGGACCTATAGCAATCAGCCCCAGCATTTT; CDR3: CASSLVRGTYSNQPQHF
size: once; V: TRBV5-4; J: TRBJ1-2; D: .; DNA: TGTGCCAGCAGCTTTCATGATGGCTACACCTTC; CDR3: CASSFHDGYTF